Listed here are 19 T cell receptor beta chains from one sample, sequenced in a study of blood T cells in healthy people across ages. Combining a sample-barcoded 5' primer with a J-beta primer mix, a second PCR ran for 7 to 11 cycles. In TCRdb, the 5' RACE reads were re-called with MiXCR into one record per CDR3 protein. The table has hundreds of thousands of distinct CDR3 sequences, 40% to 50% seen once. The sequencing sample was made of blood. The receptor source for this set is a man aged 55 to 70 in good health.

Only a few counts were recorded for this clonotype. The chain couples TRBV20-1 to TRBJ2-1; a possible D gene is TRBD2 (6 bases). CDR3 size: 18 residues. V lost 1 base, J lost 0 bases, and 19 bases lay in between. Germline lookup yields CDR1 DFQATT and CDR2 SNEGSKA (reference sequence). The CDR3 reads CSARGGSLAVHSYNEQFF. The CDR3 DNA reads TGCAGTGCTAGAGGGGGATCCTTAGCGGTCCACTCCTACAATGAGCAGTTCTTC.

The chain recombines TRBV30 with TRBJ1-2, with a possible D match to TRBD1 (6 bases). This CDR3 spans 12 amino acids. Deletions cut 7 bases from V and 7 bases from J, with 16 bases between. Per germline, CDR1 GTSNPN and CDR2 SVGIG (reference sequence). CDR3 loop: CAFGGRGPGYTF. The CDR3 DNA follows: TGTGCCTTCGGAGGACGGGGGCCTGGCTACACCTTC.

The rearrangement links TRBV7-2 to TRBJ2-3, with D tentatively TRBD1 (5 bases). V gave up 8 bases and J gave up 0 bases, with 18 bases separating them. Looked up from germline, CDR1 is SGHTA and CDR2 is FQGNSA. The CDR3 extends over 16 amino acids. The DNA of the CDR3 is TGTGCCAGCGGATTCAGCAGGGAAGAGAGCACAGATACGCAGTATTTT. Translation gives CASGFSREESTDTQYF.

This clonotype was found a few times. This CDR3 is CASTPGGVSEKLFF. CDR3 nucleotides: TGTGCCAGCACCCCAGGGGGCGTCTCTGAAAAACTGTTTTTT. The rearrangement links TRBV18 to TRBJ1-4; 8 bases agree with TRBD1. Looked up from germline, CDR1 is KGHSH and CDR2 is LQKENI. With 8 bases clipped from V and 7 bases from J, the junction kept 9 bases outside the gene matches. CDR3 length: 14 amino acids.

The chain joins TRBV20-1 to TRBJ2-7; D possibly corresponds to TRBD1 (5 bases). With 3 bases removed from V and 3 bases from J, the gap between germline ends came to 9 bases. This CDR3 has 12 residues. Germline loops: CDR1 DFQATT, CDR2 SNEGSKA (reference sequence). The CDR3 sequence is CSASQGLYEQYF. The CDR3 nucleotides read TGCAGTGCTAGCCAGGGCCTCTACGAGCAGTACTTC.

CDR3 sequence (DNA): TGTGCCAGCCTTCGTGGCAGGGGGCATAACAATGAGCAGTTCTTC. It translates to CASLRGRGHNNEQFF. V is TRBV6-2 or TRBV6-3 and J is TRBJ2-1; 8 nucleotides match TRBD1. The CDR3 covers 15 residues. Germline V gene data show CDR1 as MNHEY and CDR2 as SVGEGT. Trimming at V came to 8 bases and at J to 5 bases, leaving 11 bases not matched to a gene.

J is TRBJ2-6 and V is TRBV5-1; 9 nucleotides agree with TRBD1. Germline assignment: CDR1 SGHRS and CDR2 YFSETQ. The CDR3 is 19 residues long. V lost 1 base and J lost 2; bases outside the gene matches: 10. The CDR3 protein is CASSLSRRTGETGANVLTF. The CDR3 coding sequence is TGCGCCAGCAGCTTGAGCCGCCGGACAGGGGAAACTGGGGCCAACGTCCTGACTTTC.

There are a few counts of this clonotype. This rearrangement joins TRBV27 to TRBJ2-1, with D tentatively TRBD2 (7 bases). CDR3 length equals 14 residues. Germline lookup yields CDR1 MNHEY and CDR2 SMNVEV (reference sequence). Trimming cost V 8 bases and J 7 bases, with 18 bases left between them. The CDR3: CASGSDGGPNEQFF. The CDR3, as DNA: TGTGCCAGCGGATCGGACGGGGGGCCGAATGAGCAGTTCTTC.

This clonotype showed up just a few times. The chain is built from TRBV27 and TRBJ2-4; the match to TRBD1 covers 8 bases. The ends lost 6 bases at V and 8 bases at J; junction bases unmatched: 6. CDR3 length: 13 amino acids. The V gene's germline CDR1 is MNHEY and CDR2 SMNVEV (reference sequence). CDR3: CASRLGQGYIQYF. CDR3 DNA sequence: TGTGCCAGCAGACTAGGACAGGGATACATTCAGTACTTC.

The CDR3 spells CASSKGLAGNEQFF. CDR3 nucleotide sequence: TGTGCCAGCAGTAAAGGCCTAGCGGGGAACGAGCAGTTCTTC. The gene calls are TRBV9 and TRBJ2-1, with 9 bases aligning to TRBD2. Germline values: CDR1 SGDLS, CDR2 YYNGEE. J was trimmed by 10 bases and V by 5 bases; bases with no gene match: 10. The CDR3 sequence is 14 residues long.

In this sample, this clonotype turned up once. V and J are TRBV6-9 and TRBJ1-6; D gene unclear. The germline CDR1 and CDR2 sequences are MNHGY and SVAAGI. V was shortened by 5 bases and J by 10 bases, with 12 bases between the two germline ends. The CDR3 length is 13 residues. CDR3 region: CASSQDLRSPLHF. The CDR3 region has the DNA TGTGCCAGCAGTCAGGACTTGCGGTCACCCCTCCACTTT.

This clonotype was detected only a few times. The V call is TRBV29-1, the J call TRBJ2-3; no clear D gene. Germline CDR1 and CDR2: SQVTM and ANQGSEA. The CDR3 runs to 13 residues. The germline V and J ends were trimmed by 4 bases and 1 base, with 9 bases remaining between them. The CDR3 DNA is TGCAGCGTTGGCCCGACCCGCACAGATACGCAGTATTTT. It specifies CSVGPTRTDTQYF.

This clonotype was picked up a small number of times. This sequence joins TRBV10-3 and TRBJ2-7; TRBD1 might be the D (6 bases). CDR1 and CDR2 (germline): ENHRY, SYGVKD. The CDR3 loop spans 13 amino acids. V was clipped by 10 bases and J by 3 bases, with 16 bases between them. The DNA of the CDR3 is TGTGCCACGTTAGAACGGGACAACTACGAGCAGTACTTC. Translating it yields CATLERDNYEQYF.

The chain recombines TRBV19 with TRBJ1-2, with D uncertain. Between the trimmed V and J ends, which lost 3 bases and 4 bases, there was a span of 9 bases. CDR3 size: 13 residues. The V gene's germline CDR1 is LNHDA and CDR2 SQIVND (reference sequence). The CDR3 protein is CASSIAAGYGYTF. CDR3 bases: TGTGCCAGTAGTATCGCAGCAGGCTATGGCTACACCTTC.

This clonotype was observed a few times. The chain combines TRBV7-9 with TRBJ2-7, with D perhaps matching TRBD2 (6 bases). This CDR3 is built from 14 residues. Trimming pared 3 bases from V and 1 base from J, leaving 10 bases between. CDR1 and CDR2 (germline): SEHNR, FQNEAQ (reference sequence). In nucleotides, the CDR3 is TGTGCCAGCAGCTTGGACTACCGTTCCTACGAGCAGTACTTC. Amino acid sequence: CASSLDYRSYEQYF.

This clonotype has a handful of counts. The chain employs TRBV5-1 and TRBJ1-2; TRBD1 matches 7 bases. Germline V gene lookup returns CDR1 SGHRS and CDR2 YFSETQ. J was trimmed by 0 bases and V by 3 bases; bases with no gene match: 8. This CDR3 has 16 residues. The chain's CDR3 is CASSSDREAANYGYTF. The CDR3 DNA reads TGCGCCAGCAGCTCTGACAGGGAGGCAGCTAACTATGGCTACACCTTC.

The sample holds one count of this clonotype. This chain connects TRBV6-2 or TRBV6-3 to TRBJ2-7; D uncertain. Trimming took off 2 bases at V and 0 bases at J, with 14 bases between the two ends. Looked up from germline, CDR1 is MNHEY and CDR2 is SVGEGT. This CDR3 has 16 residues. The CDR3, as DNA: TGTGCCAGCAGTTACCGGCAACAGCTTTTCTCCTACGAGCAGTACTTC. This sequence encodes CASSYRQQLFSYEQYF.

The rearrangement joins TRBV11-1 to TRBJ2-2; 8 bases agree with TRBD1. Germline assignment: CDR1 SGHAT and CDR2 FQDESV (reference sequence). Trimming removed 5 bases from V and 3 bases from J; junction bases left unmatched: 8. The CDR3 consists of 16 residues. CDR3 region: CASSDRTGTDTGELFF. CDR3 sequence (DNA): TGTGCCAGCAGCGACCGGACAGGGACGGACACCGGGGAGCTGTTTTTT.

This clonotype occurred many times. The V gene is TRBV6-5, the J gene TRBJ2-5, with D possibly being TRBD2 (6 bases). V was trimmed by 2 bases and J by 0 bases, leaving 10 bases between them. Per germline, CDR1 MNHEY and CDR2 SVGAGI. The CDR3 is 15 amino acids. In DNA form, the CDR3 reads TGTGCCAGCAGTTACGTCCGGGACTACCAAGAGACCCAGTACTTC. This gives the protein CASSYVRDYQETQYF.